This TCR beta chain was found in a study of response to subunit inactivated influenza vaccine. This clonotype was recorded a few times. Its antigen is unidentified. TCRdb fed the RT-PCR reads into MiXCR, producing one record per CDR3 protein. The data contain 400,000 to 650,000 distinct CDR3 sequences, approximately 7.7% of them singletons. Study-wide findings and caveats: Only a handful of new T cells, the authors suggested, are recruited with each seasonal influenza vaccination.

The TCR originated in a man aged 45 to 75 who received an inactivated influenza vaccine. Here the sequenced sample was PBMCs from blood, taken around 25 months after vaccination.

CDR3 sequence reads: CSAERGGGAGANVLTF. The CDR3, as DNA: TGCAGTGCTGAACGCGGGGGCGGGGCTGGGGCCAACGTCCTGACTTTC. The chain uses TRBV20-1 and TRBJ2-6; a possible D gene is TRBD2 (7 bases). CDR1 and CDR2 from the germline V gene are DFQATT and SNEGSKA (reference sequence). The CDR3 covers 16 residues. V lost 5 bases and J 2 bases, leaving 16 bases between the germline ends.